This T cell receptor beta chain was sequenced for a study of T-cell reconstitution after alpha-beta-depleted transplantation in children. This clonotype has just a few counts. What it recognizes is unknown. General study points: Two months or so post-transplant, alpha-beta T cells reportedly derived from several hundred expanded graft clones. Newly produced T cells mostly accounted for T-cell counts and diversity one year post-transplant.

Researchers prepared the TCRbeta library using unique molecular identifiers, the study reports. TCRdb itself ran the PCR reads through MiXCR, one entry per CDR3 protein. The repertoire holds about 980,000 distinct CDR3 sequences, with around 30% as singletons. From germline, CDR1 is MNHEY and CDR2 SVGAGI. The CDR3 totals 15 residues. V was trimmed by 4 bases and J by 5 bases, leaving 17 bases between them. V is TRBV6-5 and J is TRBJ2-5; D perhaps matches TRBD2 (5 bases). The receptor comes from a boy younger than two who had a stem cell transplant for SCID, so the T cells may come from the graft donor. The sample was PBMCs, mostly from graft donor cells, taken 360 days after TCRalphabeta/CD19-depleted stem cell transplant. The CDR3 is CASSWPSLIRETQYF. The CDR3 DNA sequence: TGTGCCAGCAGTTGGCCTAGCCTCATACGGGAGACCCAGTACTTC.